This T cell receptor beta chain was documented in a study of shared clonotypes between healthy human individuals. Losses at the gene ends were 4 bases for V and 3 bases for J; bases not matched to a gene: 8. The CDR3 length is 15 residues. CDR1 MNHEY and CDR2 SVGAGI come from the germline V gene. The data were produced by immunoSEQ multiplex PCR, yet TCRdb's version contains in-frame clones alone and is incomplete. The repertoire includes millions of clones, over 85% of them detected once, and under 0.15% sits in the top ten. The clonotype was recovered from a man younger than 35 in good health. Specimen: naive CD4+ T cells sorted from blood. The subset is: CD45RA+ positively selected. This chain links TRBV6-5 with TRBJ2-7; 8 bases map to TRBD2. CDR3 protein: CASSWGTSGGYEQYF. The CDR3 DNA sequence: TGTGCCAGCAGTTGGGGTACTAGCGGTGGCTACGAGCAGTACTTC.